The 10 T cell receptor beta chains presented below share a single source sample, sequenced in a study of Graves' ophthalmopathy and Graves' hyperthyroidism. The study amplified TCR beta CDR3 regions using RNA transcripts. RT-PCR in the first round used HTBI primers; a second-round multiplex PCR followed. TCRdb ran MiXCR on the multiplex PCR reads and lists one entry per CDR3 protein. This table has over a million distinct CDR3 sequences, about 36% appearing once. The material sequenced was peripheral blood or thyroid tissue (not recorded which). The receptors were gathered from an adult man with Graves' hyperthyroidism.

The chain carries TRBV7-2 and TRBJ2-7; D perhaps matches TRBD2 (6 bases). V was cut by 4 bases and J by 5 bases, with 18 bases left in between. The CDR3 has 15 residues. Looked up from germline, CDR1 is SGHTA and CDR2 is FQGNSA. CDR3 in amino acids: CASSSEGGIMDEQYF. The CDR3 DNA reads TGTGCCAGCAGCTCAGAGGGCGGGATCATGGACGAGCAGTACTTC.

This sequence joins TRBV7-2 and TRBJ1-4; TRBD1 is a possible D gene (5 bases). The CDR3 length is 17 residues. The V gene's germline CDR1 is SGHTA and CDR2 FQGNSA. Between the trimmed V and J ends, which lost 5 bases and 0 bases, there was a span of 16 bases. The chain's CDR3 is CASSRNTATATNEKLFF. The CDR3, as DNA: TGTGCCAGCAGCCGAAATACCGCGACAGCAACTAATGAAAAACTGTTTTTT.

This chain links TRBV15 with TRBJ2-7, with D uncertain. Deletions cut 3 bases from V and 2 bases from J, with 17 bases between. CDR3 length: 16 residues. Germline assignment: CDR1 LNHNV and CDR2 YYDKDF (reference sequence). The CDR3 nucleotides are TGTGCCACCAGCAGGATCACCCCACTTCTGGCCTACGAGCAGTACTTC. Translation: CATSRITPLLAYEQYF.

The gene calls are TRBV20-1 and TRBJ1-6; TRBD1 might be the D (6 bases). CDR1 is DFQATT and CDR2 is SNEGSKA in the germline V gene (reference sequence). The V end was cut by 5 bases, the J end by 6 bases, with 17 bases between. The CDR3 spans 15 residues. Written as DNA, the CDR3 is TGCAGTGCTCCTACAGCGGACAGCTCTAATTCACCCCTCCACTTT. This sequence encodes CSAPTADSSNSPLHF.

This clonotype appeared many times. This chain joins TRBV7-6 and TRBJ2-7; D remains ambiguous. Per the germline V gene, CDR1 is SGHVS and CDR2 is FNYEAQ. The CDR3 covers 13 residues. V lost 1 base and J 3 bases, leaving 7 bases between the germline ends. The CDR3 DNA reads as TGTGCCAGCAGCTTAGATCTCCTCTACGAGCAGTACTTC. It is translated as CASSLDLLYEQYF. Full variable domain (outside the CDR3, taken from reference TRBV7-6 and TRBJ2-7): GAGVSQSPRYKVTKRGQDVALRCDPISGHVSLYWYRQALGQGPEFLTYFNYEAQQDKSGLPNDRFSAERPEGSISTLTIQRTEQRDSAMYRCASSLDLLYEQYFGPGTRLTVT.

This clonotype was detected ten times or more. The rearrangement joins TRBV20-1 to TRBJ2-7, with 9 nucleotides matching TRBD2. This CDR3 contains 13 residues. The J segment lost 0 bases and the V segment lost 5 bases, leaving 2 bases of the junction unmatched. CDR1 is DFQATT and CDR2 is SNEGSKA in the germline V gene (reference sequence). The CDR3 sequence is CSAQTSGSYEQYF. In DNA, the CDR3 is TGCAGTGCTCAGACTAGCGGCTCCTACGAGCAGTACTTC.

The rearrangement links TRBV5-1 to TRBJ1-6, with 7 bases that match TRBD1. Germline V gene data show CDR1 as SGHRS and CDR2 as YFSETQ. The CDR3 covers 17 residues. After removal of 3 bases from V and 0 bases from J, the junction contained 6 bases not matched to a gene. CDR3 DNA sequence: TGCGCCAGCAGCTGCATCAGGGGGAGCTCCTATAATTCACCCCTCCACTTT. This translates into CASSCIRGSSYNSPLHF.

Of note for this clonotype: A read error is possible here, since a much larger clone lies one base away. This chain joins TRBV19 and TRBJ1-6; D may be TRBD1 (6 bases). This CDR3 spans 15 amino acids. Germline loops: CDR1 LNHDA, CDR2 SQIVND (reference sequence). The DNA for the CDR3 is TGTGCCAGTATTGAACAGGGCTCCCATAATTCACCCCTCCACTTT. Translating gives CASIEQGSHNSPLHF.

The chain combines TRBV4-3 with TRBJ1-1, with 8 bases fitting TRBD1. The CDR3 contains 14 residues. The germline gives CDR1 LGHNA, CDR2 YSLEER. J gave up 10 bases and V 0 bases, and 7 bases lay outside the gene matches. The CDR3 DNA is TGCGCCAGCAGCCAAGACAGGACAGGGAAGGGAGCTTTCTTT. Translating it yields CASSQDRTGKGAFF.

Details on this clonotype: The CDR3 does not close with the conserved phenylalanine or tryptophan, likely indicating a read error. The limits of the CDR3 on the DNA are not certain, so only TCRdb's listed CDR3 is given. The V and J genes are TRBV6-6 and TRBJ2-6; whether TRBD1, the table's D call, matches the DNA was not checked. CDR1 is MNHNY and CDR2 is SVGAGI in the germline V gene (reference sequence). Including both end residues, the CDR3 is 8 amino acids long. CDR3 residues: CASSGTTV.